This TCR beta chain was documented in a study of radiation and T cells in renal cell carcinoma. Sequencing used immunoSEQ multiplex PCR; TCRdb keeps in-frame clones, though not all of them. This table has about 5,200 clones, around 50% appearing once. The CDR3 runs to 15 residues. Germline V gene lookup returns CDR1 MNHNS and CDR2 SASEGT. V dropped 4 bases and J dropped 1 base, with 11 bases sitting between them. Treatment meaning: 15 Gy SBRT to primary tumor, nephrectomy 4 weeks later. The input for sequencing was tumor tissue, taken from a patient whose treatment included radiotherapy and nephrectomy. The TCR was taken from a man aged 60 to 69 with renal cell carcinoma. The chain links TRBV6-1 to TRBJ1-5; a possible D gene is TRBD1 (6 bases). This CDR3 reads CASSGGGASNQPQHF. CDR3 nucleotides: TGTGCCAGCAGTGGAGGGGGGGCAAGCAATCAGCCCCAGCATTTT.